The subject of this entry is one T cell receptor (beta chain). Measured with immunoSEQ multiplex PCR; TCRdb has only the in-frame clones, and not every one. In the table there are approximately 130,000 clones, about 95% of which are singletons. These data come from a study of T cell changes during pregnancy in multiple sclerosis. The sequence derives from a female donor with multiple sclerosis, enrolled in a pregnancy study. The sample consisted of peripheral blood, taken after pregnancy.

This CDR3 is CASSLPVFAYEQYF. The CDR3, as DNA: TGTGCCAGCAGTTTACCCGTCTTCGCCTACGAGCAGTACTTC. V usage is TRBV28 and J usage is TRBJ2-7; D remains ambiguous. The germline V gene has CDR1 MDHEN and CDR2 SYDVKM. Trimming left V 2 bases short and J 2 bases short, with 10 bases between. The CDR3 spans 14 residues.